This T cell receptor (beta chain) was sequenced during a study of T-cell reconstitution after alpha-beta-depleted transplantation in children. Study-level points and caveats: From newly produced T cells came most of the T-cell counts and diversity one year after transplant.

CDR3 length equals 16 residues. With V trimmed by 8 bases and J by 6 bases, 11 bases remained unmatched. Points on this clonotype: Its target is not known.

Library preparation (for TCRbeta) was performed with unique molecular identifiers. TCRdb re-analysed the PCR reads in MiXCR, keeping a single row per CDR3 protein. The sample records about 900,000 distinct CDR3 sequences, about 29% being singletons. The V call is TRBV12-3 or TRBV12-4, the J call TRBJ1-4, with 11 bases fitting TRBD1. The receptor was derived from a boy under two years old who had a stem cell transplant for SCID, so the T cells may come from the graft donor. The source was PBMCs, mostly from graft donor cells, collected 360 days after TCRalphabeta/CD19-depleted stem cell transplant. The CDR3, as DNA: TGTGCCAGCGGGGACAGGGGGAGGCATGGGGATGAAAAACTGTTTTTT. Amino acids: CASGDRGRHGDEKLFF.